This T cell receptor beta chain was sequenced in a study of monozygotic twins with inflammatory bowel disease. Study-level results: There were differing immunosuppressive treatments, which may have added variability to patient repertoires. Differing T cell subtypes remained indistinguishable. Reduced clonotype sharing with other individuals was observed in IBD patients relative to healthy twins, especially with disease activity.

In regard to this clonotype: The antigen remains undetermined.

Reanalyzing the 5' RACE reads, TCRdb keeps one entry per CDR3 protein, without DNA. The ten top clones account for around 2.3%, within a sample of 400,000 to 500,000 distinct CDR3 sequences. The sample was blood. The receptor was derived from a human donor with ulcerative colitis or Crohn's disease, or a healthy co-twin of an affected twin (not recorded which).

The CDR3 protein is CASSPGGRGAFF. The V and J genes are TRBV5-8 and TRBJ1-1; without DNA, the TCRdb call of TRBD1 cannot be checked. CDR1 and CDR2 from the germline V gene are SGHTS and YDEGEE. This CDR3 spans 12 amino acids.